Listed below are T cell receptor beta chains from one sample, sequenced in a study of blood T cell repertoires in COVID-19. This table comes from immunoSEQ multiplex PCR, and its TCRdb copy is limited to in-frame clones, with some not included. The repertoire holds around 140,000 clones, with 85% to 90% as singletons. Sequenced input: PBMCs or T cells enriched from blood (not recorded which). The receptor set was obtained from a man in his sixties who had recovered from COVID-19. The CDR3 runs from the conserved cysteine through the conserved F or W. A D gene is named only where the DNA matches it firmly. Size is omitted from some rows. Given values are once, few, many or a class for expanded clones.

D	V	J	size	CDR3	DNA
.	TRBV5-1	TRBJ1-2	few	CASSVQTNYGYTF	TGCGCCAGCAGCGTGCAGACTAACTATGGCTACACCTTC
TRBD1	TRBV2	TRBJ1-4	few	CASSFGTGGSEKLFF	TGTGCCAGCAGTTTCGGGACAGGTGGAAGTGAAAAACTGTTTTTT
TRBD1	TRBV10-3	TRBJ2-7	.	CAISDGTGGYEQYF	TGTGCCATCAGTGACGGGACAGGGGGCTACGAGCAGTACTTC
.	TRBV5-4	TRBJ1-2	once	CASSLAGGNYGYTF	TGTGCCAGCAGCTTGGCCGGGGGGAACTATGGCTACACCTTC
TRBD2	TRBV15	TRBJ2-3	.	CATSRDYGGSTDTQYF	TGTGCCACCAGCAGAGATTACGGGGGGAGCACAGATACGCAGTATTTT
.	TRBV11-2	TRBJ2-7	.	CASSPIQGRTYYEQYF	TGTGCCAGCAGCCCGATACAGGGGAGGACCTACTACGAGCAGTACTTC
TRBD1	TRBV30	TRBJ1-4	once	CAWDTGGEKLFF	TGTGCCTGGGATACAGGGGGCGAAAAACTGTTTTTT
.	TRBV9	TRBJ2-4	.	CASSVEGSGLAKNIQYF	TGTGCCAGCAGCGTAGAGGGATCAGGGCTAGCCAAAAACATTCAGTACTTC
.	TRBV6-1	TRBJ2-7	.	CASSEALMTGLYEQYF	TGTGCCAGCAGTGAAGCTCTAATGACAGGTCTGTACGAGCAGTACTTC
TRBD1	TRBV5-4	TRBJ1-1	.	CASSTGTVNTEAFF	TGTGCCAGCAGCACCGGGACAGTCAACACTGAAGCTTTCTTT